These T cell receptor beta chains were read from a single sample in a study of blood T cell repertoires in COVID-19. The protocol was immunoSEQ multiplex PCR, while the TCRdb copy is restricted to in-frame clones and leaves out a portion. The table has roughly 100,000 clones, about 75% seen once. Sequenced sample: peripheral blood. These receptors all come from a woman over 75 with acute or convalescent COVID-19. The CDR3 runs from the conserved cysteine through the conserved F or W. The order of the fields is V gene, clone size, D gene, J gene, CDR3 protein, CDR3 DNA. The D gene is left open where the match is weak. For some rows the clone size is stated as once, few or many, or as a class when expanded; others skip it.

>TRBV6-5|few|-|TRBJ1-1
CASSDRMNTEAFF
TGTGCCAGCAGCGACAGGATGAACACTGAAGCTTTCTTT
>TRBV28|-|-|TRBJ1-2
CASRGRIGYGYTF
TGTGCCAGCAGGGGGCGCATCGGGTATGGCTACACCTTC
>TRBV28|once|TRBD1|TRBJ1-5
CASRFTGGGQPQHF
TGTGCCAGCAGGTTCACAGGGGGCGGTCAGCCCCAGCATTTT
>TRBV10-3|-|TRBD2|TRBJ2-1
CAISVERLAGGLTEQFF
TGTGCCATCAGTGTTGAAAGACTAGCGGGAGGGCTTACTGAGCAGTTCTTC
>TRBV3-1/TRBV3-2|-|TRBD1|TRBJ1-2
CASSQLQGSYTF
TGTGCCAGCAGCCAACTACAGGGGTCGTACACCTTC
>TRBV21-1|once|-|TRBJ2-5
CASSNLLPGLAGRLETQYF
TGTGCCAGCAGCAACCTGCTCCCGGGACTAGCGGGGAGGCTGGAGACCCAGTACTTC
>TRBV5-5|-|TRBD2|TRBJ2-5
CASSSGGLGQETQYF
TGTGCCAGCAGTAGCGGGGGGTTGGGGCAAGAGACCCAGTACTTC
>TRBV27|few|-|TRBJ2-1
CASSPATGGGYEQFF
TGTGCCAGCAGCCCCGCCACAGGGGGGGGATATGAGCAGTTCTTC
>TRBV24-1|-|-|TRBJ2-5
CATSDEAGPETQYF
TGTGCCACCAGTGATGAGGCAGGGCCGGAGACCCAGTACTTC
>TRBV6-2/TRBV6-3|few|-|TRBJ2-3
CASSRTPSAVRTDTQYF
TGTGCCAGCAGCCGTACCCCCTCGGCGGTGCGCACAGATACGCAGTATTTT
>TRBV27|-|TRBD1|TRBJ1-5
CASSFGTGASNQPQHF
TGTGCCAGCAGTTTCGGGACAGGCGCTAGCAATCAGCCCCAGCATTTT
>TRBV24-1|-|-|TRBJ1-5
CATSETRDQPQHF
TGTGCCACCAGTGAGACCAGGGATCAGCCCCAGCATTTT
>TRBV4-1|-|TRBD2|TRBJ2-7
CASSQVGAGGYEQYF
TGCGCCAGCAGCCAAGTGGGGGCGGGGGGTTACGAGCAGTACTTC
>TRBV18|-|-|TRBJ1-6
CASSLLSYNSPLHF
TGTGCCAGCTCACTTCTCTCCTATAATTCACCCCTCCACTTT
>TRBV5-1|-|TRBD2|TRBJ2-2
CASSIETSGSGGELFF
TGCGCCAGCAGCATTGAGACTAGCGGGAGTGGCGGGGAGCTGTTTTTT
>TRBV13|-|TRBD2|TRBJ2-7
CASSLMSGRGQYF
TGTGCCAGCAGCTTAATGTCCGGGAGGGGGCAGTACTTC
>TRBV7-9|-|TRBD2|TRBJ2-3
CASSPLTSVDTQYF
TGTGCCAGCAGCCCTTTGACTAGCGTAGATACGCAGTATTTT
>TRBV27|-|TRBD1|TRBJ1-1
CASSPVQGAGTEAFF
TGTGCCAGCAGTCCAGTACAGGGGGCGGGCACTGAAGCTTTCTTT
>TRBV15|-|TRBD2|TRBJ2-3
CATSREWGGGPDTQYF
TGTGCCACCAGCAGAGAGTGGGGGGGAGGCCCAGATACGCAGTATTTT
>TRBV5-1|once|TRBD1|TRBJ1-2
CASSLGPDRERGYTF
TGCGCCAGCAGCTTGGGTCCGGACAGGGAGAGAGGCTACACCTTC
>TRBV29-1|-|TRBD1|TRBJ1-1
CSVVGAGTGQSTEAFF
TGCAGCGTTGTAGGCGCTGGGACAGGGCAAAGCACTGAAGCTTTCTTT
>TRBV6-2/TRBV6-3|-|TRBD1|TRBJ1-5
CASSRTGVGNQPQHF
TGTGCCAGCAGCCGGACAGGGGTGGGGAATCAGCCCCAGCATTTT
>TRBV7-3|-|TRBD1|TRBJ1-2
CASSQGQPALGYGYTF
TGTGCCAGCAGCCAGGGACAGCCCGCTCTAGGATATGGCTACACCTTC
>TRBV7-2|-|TRBD2|TRBJ2-7
CASSLVGTSSGEQYF
TGTGCCAGCAGCTTAGTTGGGACTAGCAGTGGCGAGCAGTACTTC
>TRBV7-9|-|TRBD1|TRBJ2-6
CASSRQGSGANVLTF
TGTGCCAGCAGCCGACAGGGGAGCGGGGCCAACGTCCTGACTTTC
>TRBV27|-|TRBD2|TRBJ2-3
CASSTRMAGDIDTQYF
TGTGCCAGCAGTACCAGGATGGCGGGGGATATAGATACGCAGTATTTT
>TRBV5-4|many|-|TRBJ2-5
CASSPGGGGQVTQYF
TGTGCCAGCAGCCCCGGAGGGGGGGGCCAAGTGACCCAGTACTTC
>TRBV28|-|TRBD2|TRBJ2-7
CASSLGLAATYEQYF
TGTGCCAGCAGTTTGGGACTAGCTGCCACCTACGAGCAGTACTTC
>TRBV2|-|TRBD1|TRBJ2-5
CASTDRGYRETQYF
TGTGCCAGCACGGACAGGGGCTACCGAGAGACCCAGTACTTC
>TRBV7-9|few|-|TRBJ1-3
CASSLEQGGNTIYF
TGTGCCAGCAGCTTAGAACAGGGCGGCAACACCATATATTTT
>TRBV18|-|-|TRBJ1-1
CASSRGRQVPNTEAFF
TGTGCCAGCTCGCGAGGGAGACAGGTACCGAACACTGAAGCTTTCTTT
>TRBV29-1|-|-|TRBJ1-2
CSVDKGPGSRVDYGYTF
TGCAGCGTTGATAAAGGTCCTGGCTCCCGGGTGGACTATGGCTACACCTTC
>TRBV27|-|TRBD1|TRBJ1-4
CASSRTGYHEKLFF
TGTGCCAGCTCGAGGACAGGCTACCATGAAAAACTGTTTTTT
>TRBV7-2|-|TRBD2|TRBJ2-7
CASSFPGLAGGSSYEQYF
TGTGCCAGCAGCTTCCCCGGACTAGCGGGGGGGAGCTCCTACGAGCAGTACTTC
>TRBV4-2|-|-|TRBJ1-4
CASSQNGGAGEKLFF
TGTGCCAGCAGCCAAAACGGAGGGGCTGGTGAAAAACTGTTTTTT
>TRBV24-1|few|-|TRBJ1-6
CATSLGPDNSPLHF
TGTGCCACCAGTCTCGGTCCTGATAATTCACCCCTCCACTTT
>TRBV6-5|-|TRBD2|TRBJ2-1
CASSSGRGSYNEQFF
TGTGCCAGCAGTTCGGGGAGGGGCTCCTACAATGAGCAGTTCTTC
>TRBV9|-|-|TRBJ1-6
CASSVGRVNSPLHF
TGTGCCAGCAGCGTAGGGAGGGTGAATTCACCCCTCCACTTT
>TRBV6-2/TRBV6-3|-|TRBD1|TRBJ1-1
CASSSLTGAEAFF
TGTGCCAGCAGTTCTTTGACAGGGGCTGAAGCTTTCTTT
>TRBV27|-|TRBD2|TRBJ2-1
CASSDASGGYNEQFF
TGTGCCAGCAGTGATGCTAGCGGGGGATACAATGAGCAGTTCTTC